This T cell receptor (beta chain) is from a study of shared clonotypes between healthy human individuals. Repertoires were generated with immunoSEQ multiplex PCR, while TCRdb's copy carries only in-frame clones and drops some. This table has some 2,000,000 clones, around 95% appearing once. This CDR3 region has 14 residues. J was trimmed by 3 bases and V by 4 bases; bases with no gene match: 6. Germline CDR1 ENHRY, CDR2 SYGVKD. The receptor was derived from a man between 18 and 35 years old in good health. The chain links TRBV10-3 to TRBJ2-7, with 7 bases matching TRBD1. Material for sequencing was naive CD4+ T cells sorted from blood. Specified subset: CD45RA+ positively selected. The DNA for the CDR3 is TGTGCCATCAGTGTGGGACAGTGGGACTACGAGCAGTACTTC. Translated: CAISVGQWDYEQYF.